What follows describes a single T cell receptor beta chain. In TCRdb, the 5' RACE reads were re-called with MiXCR into one record per CDR3 protein. The sample contains fewer than 600,000 distinct CDR3 sequences, about 22% of which appear only once. This CDR3 has 16 residues. Trimming stripped 3 bases from V and 0 bases from J, with 11 bases between. Germline V CDR1 and CDR2: KGHDR, SFDVKD. This sample is part of a study of T-cell memory formation after mild COVID-19. The chain couples TRBV24-1 to TRBJ2-1; D gene unclear. The sequencing sample was made of PBMCs or a T cell subset sorted from them (not recorded which). This receptor was taken from an adult woman who had mild COVID-19 (a few samples of this study predate the infection). Cell type and time point are not known. The CDR3 loop reads CATSDPTPSSYNEQFF. DNA for the CDR3: TGTGCCACCAGTGATCCTACGCCAAGCTCCTACAATGAGCAGTTCTTC.